The 32 T cell receptor beta chains given below trace back to one sample, sequenced in a study of control samples from healthy donors and cancer patients. Sequenced by immunoSEQ multiplex PCR; TCRdb stores in-frame clones only, minus some. The sample lists roughly 450,000 clones; around 90% were seen once. The material sequenced was PBMCs. The receptors here all came from a man in his forties with head and neck cancer.

This chain joins TRBV9 and TRBJ1-3; D not certain. V lost 3 bases to trimming and J lost 2 bases, with 12 bases between them. This CDR3 has 15 amino acids. Germline V gene lookup returns CDR1 SGDLS and CDR2 YYNGEE. CDR3 in amino acids: CASSEQSWAGNTIYF. In DNA form, the CDR3 reads TGTGCCAGCAGCGAACAGTCTTGGGCTGGAAACACCATATATTTT.

This clone was found once. The chain couples TRBV29-1 to TRBJ2-6; TRBD1 matches at 9 bases. Germline values: CDR1 SQVTM, CDR2 ANQGSEA. This CDR3 has 14 amino acids. V lost 6 bases, J lost 1 base, and 1 base stayed unmatched. The CDR3 coding sequence is TGCAGCGTCGGACAGGGGTCTGGGGCCAACGTCCTGACTTTC. Translated: CSVGQGSGANVLTF.

On this clone: One junction end does not reproduce the germline sequence, and a read error may be involved. The chain joins TRBV2 to TRBJ1-5; 7 bases line up with TRBD1. The CDR3 is 16 amino acids. Germline V gene lookup returns CDR1 SNHLY and CDR2 FYNNEI. CDR3 sequence: CASSPNRGGSNQSQHF. The CDR3 nucleotides are TGTGCCAGCAGTCCTAACAGGGGTGGGAGCAATCAGTCCCAGCATTTT. The full variable domain, with the rest looked up from reference TRBV2 and TRBJ1-5, is EPEVTQTPSHQVTQMGQEVILRCVPISNHLYFYWYRQILGQKVEFLVSFYNNEISEKSEIFDDQFSVERPDGSNFTLKIRSTKLEDSAMYFCASSPNRGGSNQSQHFGDGTRLSIL.

This chain connects TRBV7-9 to TRBJ2-1; 7 bases fit TRBD2. The V gene end was trimmed by 7 bases and the J gene end by 0 bases; junction bases not matched to a gene: 6. The CDR3 runs to 15 residues. Germline lookup yields CDR1 SEHNR and CDR2 FQNEAQ (reference sequence). Written as DNA, the CDR3 is TGTGCCAGCACCGGGGACTATCACTCCTACAATGAGCAGTTCTTC. As protein: CASTGDYHSYNEQFF.

CDR3 amino acids: CASSHSSGPAYEQYF. The CDR3 coding sequence is TGCGCCAGCAGCCACTCTAGCGGGCCCGCCTACGAGCAGTACTTC. The rearrangement uses TRBV4-1 and TRBJ2-7, with 8 bases fitting TRBD2. V lost 3 bases and J lost 2; bases outside the gene matches: 6. There are 15 residues in the CDR3. CDR1 MGHRA and CDR2 YSYEKL come from the germline V gene.

The chain recombines TRBV7-3 with TRBJ1-6; D gene uncertain. From germline, CDR1 is SGHTA and CDR2 FQGTGA. The CDR3 runs to 13 residues. V was cut by 2 bases and J by 9 bases, with 8 bases left in between. DNA of the CDR3: TGTGCCAGCAGCTTATCTACAGTTTCACCCCTCCACTTT. Translating it yields CASSLSTVSPLHF.

The V and J genes are TRBV10-3 and TRBJ1-1; D possibly corresponds to TRBD1 (6 bases). CDR1 is ENHRY, CDR2 SYGVKD, per germline. Trimming left V 0 bases short and J 5 bases short, with 16 bases between. This CDR3 has 16 residues. The DNA for the CDR3 is TGTGCCATCAGTGAGTCCGTTGTTATCAGGGGAACTGAAGCTTTCTTT. This gives the protein CAISESVVIRGTEAFF.

This clone was picked up one time. The chain combines TRBV28 with TRBJ2-7; D remains ambiguous. V lost 8 bases to trimming and J lost 4 bases, with 15 bases between them. Germline lookup yields CDR1 MDHEN and CDR2 SYDVKM. This CDR3 has 13 amino acids. In DNA, the CDR3 is TGTGCCAGCTGTCCCAGCAAACCATACGAGCAGTACTTC. Translation gives CASCPSKPYEQYF.

This rearrangement joins TRBV9 to TRBJ2-1; D unclear. Trimming took off 4 bases at V and 0 bases at J, with 17 bases between the two ends. The germline CDR1 and CDR2 sequences are SGDLS and YYNGEE. This CDR3 region has 17 residues. The CDR3 coding sequence is TGTGCCAGCAGCCCCCGACCGGCCTCCAGCTCCTACAATGAGCAGTTCTTC. Protein sequence: CASSPRPASSSYNEQFF.

Only one count was recorded for this clone. V is TRBV30 and J is TRBJ1-2; D unresolved. Per the germline V gene, CDR1 is GTSNPN and CDR2 is SVGIG (reference sequence). This CDR3 has 14 residues. V lost 2 bases to trimming and J lost 3 bases, with 13 bases between them. CDR3 in DNA: TGTGCCTGGAGTCCCGATAGGGAGGACTATGGCTACACCTTC. Encoded protein: CAWSPDREDYGYTF.

The chain is built from TRBV9 and TRBJ2-7; maybe TRBD1 (5 bases). Germline loops: CDR1 SGDLS, CDR2 YYNGEE. This CDR3 spans 15 amino acids. V was trimmed by 2 bases and J by 2 bases, leaving 14 bases between them. The CDR3 DNA sequence: TGTGCCAGCAGCGTTTGGGGCACATCAACCTACGAGCAGTACTTC. Translating it yields CASSVWGTSTYEQYF.

The chain recombines TRBV27 with TRBJ2-7; the D gene is possibly TRBD2 (6 bases). CDR3 length: 11 residues. V lost 10 bases and J 0 bases, leaving 7 bases between the germline ends. Germline assignment: CDR1 MNHEY and CDR2 SMNVEV (reference sequence). The CDR3 here is CATGGSYEQYF. The CDR3 DNA reads TGTGCCACCGGGGGCTCCTACGAGCAGTACTTC.

About this clone: Other DNA sequences in the sample encode the same CDR3. The rearrangement uses TRBV10-3 and TRBJ2-1; 16 positions agree with TRBD2. This CDR3 region has 15 residues. Losses at the gene ends were 10 bases for V and 10 bases for J; bases not matched to a gene: 10. Germline CDR1 ENHRY, CDR2 SYGVKD. CDR3 loop: CATLAGTSGRGEQFF. The CDR3 DNA reads TGTGCCACCCTCGCCGGGACTAGCGGGAGGGGGGAGCAGTTCTTC.

This clone was detected a few times. This rearrangement joins TRBV9 to TRBJ1-2; tentative D call: TRBD1 (6 bases). Germline assignment: CDR1 SGDLS and CDR2 YYNGEE. The CDR3 extends over 15 amino acids. Trimming stripped 2 bases from V and 4 bases from J, with 15 bases between. The CDR3: CASSVAAGGGYGYTF. CDR3 nucleotides: TGTGCCAGCAGCGTCGCTGCCGGGGGCGGCTATGGCTACACCTTC.

The chain couples TRBV20-1 to TRBJ2-4; possibly TRBD1 for D (5 bases). The V gene lost 3 bases and the J gene lost 4 bases, with 13 bases spanning the gap. Germline V gene data show CDR1 as DFQATT and CDR2 as SNEGSKA (reference sequence). CDR3 length: 14 amino acids. The chain's CDR3 is CSASFQGLKNIQYF. CDR3 bases: TGCAGTGCTAGTTTCCAGGGCTTAAAAAACATTCAGTACTTC.

This sequence joins TRBV28 and TRBJ1-1; D call uncertain. Germline assignment: CDR1 MDHEN and CDR2 SYDVKM. V was cut by 6 bases and J by 5 bases, with 13 bases left in between. The CDR3 runs 13 residues. The DNA for the CDR3 is TGTGCCAGCAGACTTACGACGGGGACTGAAGCTTTCTTT. This encodes CASRLTTGTEAFF.

The J gene is TRBJ2-7, the V gene TRBV3-1 (or the pseudogene TRBV3-2), with D maybe TRBD2 (5 bases). The CDR3 is 14 residues long. Germline CDR1 is LGHDT and CDR2 is YNNKEL (reference sequence). Trimming cost V 1 base and J 3 bases, with 10 bases left between them. DNA for the CDR3: TGTGCCAGCAGCCAAGCCCCGGGGAACTACGAGCAGTACTTC. Its translation is CASSQAPGNYEQYF.

CDR3 protein: CAWSSFYGYTF. CDR3 nucleotide sequence: TGTGCCTGGAGTTCCTTCTATGGCTACACCTTC. J is TRBJ1-2 and V is TRBV30; D gene uncertain. The germline V and J ends were trimmed by 2 bases and 4 bases, with 5 bases remaining between them. This CDR3 contains 11 residues. Germline CDR1 reads GTSNPN; CDR2 reads SVGIG (reference sequence).

J is TRBJ2-3 and V is TRBV28, with TRBD1 matching over 7 bases. Germline CDR1 MDHEN, CDR2 SYDVKM. V lost 7 bases and J lost 4; bases outside the gene matches: 8. The CDR3 runs to 14 residues. Here the CDR3 DNA reads TGTGCCAGCATGGCAGGGGGTAACCCAGATACGCAGTATTTT. It codes for CASMAGGNPDTQYF.

This clone was picked up a small number of times. V is TRBV27 and J is TRBJ1-5; 10 nucleotides line up with TRBD1. Germline loops: CDR1 MNHEY, CDR2 SMNVEV (reference sequence). The CDR3 runs to 14 residues. J lost 5 bases, V lost 5 bases, and 3 bases had no gene match. As DNA, the CDR3 is TGTGCCAGCAGTCAGACAGGGGGCGATCAGCCCCAGCATTTT. It encodes CASSQTGGDQPQHF.

This clone is a singleton in its sample. J is TRBJ1-5 and V is TRBV28, with 9 bases identical to TRBD1. CDR3 length: 16 amino acids. V lost 5 bases, J lost 13 bases, and 18 bases stayed unmatched. The germline V gene has CDR1 MDHEN and CDR2 SYDVKM. The CDR3 DNA sequence: TGTGCCAGCAGTCTAGGGACAGGGTCCCCCTTTCCTCTACAGCATTTT. Protein product: CASSLGTGSPFPLQHF.

The chain has TRBV5-1 and TRBJ2-7, with 10 positions matching TRBD1. The junction had 8 bases not matched to a gene; V was cut back by 2 bases and J by 3 bases. This CDR3 comprises 16 residues. The germline CDR1 and CDR2 sequences are SGHRS and YFSETQ. This CDR3 reads CASSLSTGGIGYEQYF. CDR3 bases: TGCGCCAGCAGCTTATCGACAGGGGGCATAGGCTACGAGCAGTACTTC.

The chain couples TRBV21-1 to TRBJ1-5; the table calls TRBD1, which could not be checked here. TRBV21-1 is deemed a pseudogene. The CDR3 spans 16 residues. Written as DNA, the CDR3 is TGTGCCAGCAGCAAAAGAGGGCAGGGGAGCAATCAGCCCCAGCATTTT. Translation: CASSKRGQGSNQPQHF.

The V call is TRBV18, the J call TRBJ1-2; D remains unclear. There are 13 residues in the CDR3. The V and J ends lost 2 bases and 6 bases respectively, with 10 bases between them. Per germline, CDR1 KGHSH and CDR2 LQKENI. CDR3 protein: CASSPGEEDGYTF. The CDR3 DNA follows: TGTGCCAGCTCACCAGGGGAAGAGGATGGCTACACCTTC.

This clone has a handful of counts. This sequence joins TRBV6-6 and TRBJ1-5; 7 nucleotides align to TRBD1. The length of the CDR3 is 14 residues. J gave up 3 bases and V 3 bases, and 2 bases lay outside the gene matches. Germline CDR1 is MNHNY and CDR2 is SVGAGI (reference sequence). This CDR3 reads CASSYGQDNQPQHF. The CDR3 DNA sequence: TGTGCCAGCAGTTATGGACAGGACAATCAGCCCCAGCATTTT.

V gene TRBV6-2 or TRBV6-3 combines with J gene TRBJ2-5; 8 bases are shared with TRBD2. The CDR3 contains 19 residues. J was trimmed by 3 bases and V by 6 bases; bases with no gene match: 21. CDR1 and CDR2 from the germline V gene are MNHEY and SVGEGT. CDR3 in amino acids: CASSLLTGRGTSRKETQYF. As DNA, the CDR3 is TGTGCCAGCAGCCTCCTGACGGGACGGGGGACTAGTCGGAAAGAGACCCAGTACTTC.

The rearrangement joins TRBV19 to TRBJ2-7, with no clear D. The V and J ends lost 1 base and 2 bases respectively, with 9 bases between them. The V gene's germline CDR1 is LNHDA and CDR2 SQIVND (reference sequence). The CDR3 is 14 amino acids. The CDR3: CASSIGLVPYEQYF. The CDR3 DNA sequence: TGTGCCAGTAGTATAGGTTTGGTCCCCTACGAGCAGTACTTC.

This chain links TRBV20-1 with TRBJ2-7, with 7 bases lining up with TRBD2. This CDR3 region has 15 residues. V lost 3 bases to trimming and J lost 6 bases; unmatched junction nucleotides: 14. Germline-derived CDR1 and CDR2 are DFQATT and SNEGSKA (reference sequence). The DNA for the CDR3 is TGCAGTGCTAGTAGGGCGGGGGAGCGGGATGGCGAGCAGTACTTC. Translation: CSASRAGERDGEQYF.

The gene calls are TRBV29-1 and TRBJ1-2; D not certain. V was cut by 4 bases and J by 5 bases, with 11 bases left in between. Germline V gene sequence: CDR1 SQVTM, CDR2 ANQGSEA. The CDR3 contains 12 residues. In nucleotides, the CDR3 is TGCAGCGTTGTCGTGAATCGATATGGCTACACCTTC. Its protein is CSVVVNRYGYTF.

The rearrangement links TRBV11-2 to TRBJ1-2; 7 positions agree with TRBD1. J gave up 7 bases and V 6 bases, and 14 bases lay outside the gene matches. The CDR3 spans 15 residues. Germline V gene sequence: CDR1 SGHAT, CDR2 FQNNGV. The CDR3, as DNA: TGTGCCAGCAGGACCATTAGAGAGGGGGCACGTGGCTACACCTTC. Translating it yields CASRTIREGARGYTF.

This clone has only one observation. The rearrangement links TRBV5-1 to TRBJ2-7; D might be TRBD1 or TRBD2, each matching 5 bases. In germline, CDR1 is SGHRS, CDR2 YFSETQ. Trimming took 8 bases from V and 5 from J, leaving 8 bases between them. The length of the CDR3 is 10 residues. CDR3 residues: CASRGDEQYF. DNA of the CDR3: TGCGCCAGTCGAGGGGACGAGCAGTACTTC.

The genes are TRBV5-1 and TRBJ2-4, with a possible D match to TRBD2 (5 bases). Germline V gives CDR1 SGHRS, CDR2 YFSETQ. The V end lost 2 bases, the J end lost 2 bases, and 8 bases lay between the germline ends. CDR3 size: 14 residues. The CDR3 here is CASSFAGTKNIQYF. The CDR3 DNA follows: TGCGCCAGCAGCTTCGCCGGGACCAAAAACATTCAGTACTTC. The complete variable domain, with remaining parts taken from reference TRBV5-1 and TRBJ2-4, reads KAGVTQTPRYLIKTRGQQVTLSCSPISGHRSVSWYQQTPGQGLQFLFEYFSETQRNKGNFPGRFSGRQFSNSRSEMNVSTLELGDSALYLCASSFAGTKNIQYFGAGTRLSVL.